The text below deals with one TCR beta chain. Produced via immunoSEQ multiplex PCR; TCRdb's table is partial and in-frame only. The data hold approximately 440,000 clones, with about 92% observed a single time. These data come from a study of blood T cell repertoires in COVID-19. With 4 bases removed from V and 5 bases from J, the gap between germline ends came to 23 bases. The length of the CDR3 is 17 residues. The germline V gene encodes CDR1 SEHNR and CDR2 FQNEAQ (reference sequence). This receptor was obtained from a man younger than 30 who had recovered from COVID-19. Sequencing used PBMCs or T cells enriched from blood (not recorded which). J is TRBJ1-2 and V is TRBV7-9; the D is unclear. The CDR3 coding sequence is TGTGCCAGCAGCTCCCTAAATCTAAAACGAGCCAATTATGGCTACACCTTC. Translated, it gives CASSSLNLKRANYGYTF.